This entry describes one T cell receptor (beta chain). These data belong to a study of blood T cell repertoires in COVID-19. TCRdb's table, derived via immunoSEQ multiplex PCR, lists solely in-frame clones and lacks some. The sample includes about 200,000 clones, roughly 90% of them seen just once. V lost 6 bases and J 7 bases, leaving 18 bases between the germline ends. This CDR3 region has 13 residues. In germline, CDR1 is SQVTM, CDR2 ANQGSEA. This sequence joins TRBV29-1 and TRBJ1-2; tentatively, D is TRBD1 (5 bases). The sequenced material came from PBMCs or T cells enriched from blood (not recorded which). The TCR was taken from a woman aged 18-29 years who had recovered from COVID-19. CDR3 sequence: CSVSGFIVSGYTF. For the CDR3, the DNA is TGCAGCGTCTCAGGGTTTATTGTCTCTGGCTACACCTTC.